These 22 T cell receptor beta chains share one sample of origin, sequenced in a study of blood T cell repertoires in COVID-19. Only in-frame clones appear in the TCRdb table, and some are missing; sequencing was by immunoSEQ multiplex PCR. Among approximately 180,000 clones listed, 65% to 80% were seen once. Material: PBMCs or T cells enriched from blood (not recorded which). These receptors originate from a woman in her fifties or sixties with acute COVID-19.

The V gene is TRBV19, the J gene TRBJ1-5; D ambiguous. This CDR3 spans 16 amino acids. The germline V gene encodes CDR1 LNHDA and CDR2 SQIVND (reference sequence). The ends were cut back, 5 bases at V and 3 bases at J, with 17 bases in the middle. The CDR3 nucleotides are TGTGCCAGTAGTCCTCCAGACCGGAGATTCAATCAGCCCCAGCATTTT. Protein: CASSPPDRRFNQPQHF.

V gene TRBV28 combines with J gene TRBJ1-5; 10 nucleotides align to TRBD1. Germline loops: CDR1 MDHEN, CDR2 SYDVKM. Trimming at V came to 5 bases and at J to 6 bases, leaving 7 bases not matched to a gene. There are 15 residues in the CDR3. The chain's CDR3 is CASSPGTGVSQPQHF. DNA for the CDR3: TGTGCCAGCAGTCCCGGGACAGGGGTGAGTCAGCCCCAGCATTTT.

This clone has just a few counts. The V call is TRBV7-9, the J call TRBJ1-1, with 7 positions matching TRBD1. The V gene's germline CDR1 is SEHNR and CDR2 FQNEAQ (reference sequence). The ends lost 5 bases at V and 0 bases at J; junction bases unmatched: 6. The CDR3 contains 15 residues. CDR3 nucleotides: TGTGCCAGCAGCGGGACAGACAGTTTGAACACTGAAGCTTTCTTT. This sequence encodes CASSGTDSLNTEAFF.

This CDR3 is CASRAVGESNQPQHF. Written as DNA, the CDR3 is TGTGCCAGCAGGGCGGTAGGAGAAAGCAATCAGCCCCAGCATTTT. This rearrangement joins TRBV27 to TRBJ1-5; D unclear. The CDR3 is 15 residues long. The V gene's germline CDR1 is MNHEY and CDR2 SMNVEV (reference sequence). V was shortened by 6 bases and J by 1 base, with 13 bases between the two germline ends.

This rearrangement joins TRBV27 to TRBJ2-7; 7 nucleotides align to TRBD1. CDR3 size: 15 residues. Germline assignment: CDR1 MNHEY and CDR2 SMNVEV (reference sequence). V shed 7 bases, J shed 2 bases, and the junction held 11 bases outside the gene matches. The CDR3 DNA sequence: TGTGCCAGCAAAGGAGGTGGGGACAGACCCTACGAGCAGTACGTC. Translated, it gives CASKGGGDRPYEQYV.

The CDR3: CASSSWDRGNQPQHF. The CDR3 region has the DNA TGTGCCAGCAGCTCATGGGACAGGGGTAATCAGCCCCAGCATTTT. The V gene is TRBV7-2, the J gene TRBJ1-5, with TRBD1 matching 10 bases. CDR1 SGHTA and CDR2 FQGNSA come from the germline V gene. The CDR3 has 15 amino acids. V lost 4 bases, J lost 4 bases, and 4 bases stayed unmatched.

This chain joins TRBV10-3 and TRBJ2-5; D is ambiguous. Trimming took off 5 bases at V and 0 bases at J, with 7 bases between the two ends. This CDR3 region has 13 residues. In germline, CDR1 is ENHRY, CDR2 SYGVKD. The CDR3 spells CAISPGYQETQYF. CDR3 DNA: TGTGCCATCAGTCCCGGGTACCAAGAGACCCAGTACTTC.

The V and J genes are TRBV4-3 and TRBJ1-3; TRBD1 is a possible D gene (5 bases). Trimming left V 1 base short and J 0 bases short, with 10 bases between. This CDR3 spans 16 amino acids. CDR1 is LGHNA, CDR2 YSLEER, per germline. This CDR3 reads CASSQGSGNSGNTIYF. CDR3 nucleotide sequence: TGCGCCAGCAGCCAAGGTTCAGGGAACTCTGGAAACACCATATATTTT.

This chain connects TRBV3-1 (or the pseudogene TRBV3-2) to TRBJ2-3; 10 bases fit TRBD2. The CDR3 length is 17 residues. Trimming at V came to 3 bases and at J to 4 bases, leaving 10 bases not matched to a gene. CDR1 and CDR2 (germline): LGHDT, YNNKEL (reference sequence). The CDR3 reads CASSQGGLAFGPDTQYF. Here the CDR3 DNA reads TGTGCCAGCAGCCAGGGGGGACTAGCGTTCGGTCCAGATACGCAGTATTTT.

This chain connects TRBV5-1 to TRBJ2-2; D is perhaps TRBD1 (7 bases). The germline V gene encodes CDR1 SGHRS and CDR2 YFSETQ. The CDR3 sequence is 12 residues long. The germline V and J ends were trimmed by 3 bases and 10 bases, with 10 bases remaining between them. In DNA, the CDR3 is TGCGCCAGCAGCTCCAGGGGGGAGGAGCTGTTTTTT. Amino acid sequence: CASSSRGEELFF.

The V and J genes are TRBV6-2 or TRBV6-3 and TRBJ1-5; 9 nucleotides match TRBD1. The CDR3 sequence is 18 residues long. Germline V gene lookup returns CDR1 MNHEY and CDR2 SVGEGT. V was clipped by 4 bases and J by 0 bases; unmatched bases: 10. The CDR3 loop reads CASSSGTGFFDSNQPQHF. The CDR3 DNA sequence: TGTGCCAGCAGTTCCGGGACAGGGTTCTTCGATAGCAATCAGCCCCAGCATTTT.

This chain links TRBV19 with TRBJ1-1; D not certain. The CDR3 has 14 amino acids. The germline CDR1 and CDR2 sequences are LNHDA and SQIVND (reference sequence). The V end was cut by 6 bases, the J end by 4 bases, with 15 bases between. Written as DNA, the CDR3 is TGTGCCAGTAGATCGGAGGTGGTTGGCACTGAAGCTTTCTTT. Translating it yields CASRSEVVGTEAFF.

This clone was found once. The chain combines TRBV6-4 with TRBJ2-1; unclear D gene. Germline values: CDR1 MRHNA, CDR2 SNTAGT. Deletions cut 0 bases from V and 8 bases from J, with 8 bases between. The CDR3 runs to 13 residues. The CDR3 is CASSDSILDEQFF. The CDR3 DNA follows: TGTGCCAGCAGTGACTCGATACTGGATGAGCAGTTCTTC.

This sequence joins TRBV6-4 and TRBJ2-1; TRBD2 matches at 14 bases. V was clipped by 2 bases and J by 6 bases; unmatched bases: 0. CDR3 length equals 15 residues. Germline values: CDR1 MRHNA, CDR2 SNTAGT. The DNA for the CDR3 is TGTGCCAGCAGTGACGGGACTAGCGGGGGCAATGAGCAGTTCTTC. It translates to CASSDGTSGGNEQFF.

The chain links TRBV12-5 to TRBJ2-2; 10 bases agree with TRBD2. The CDR3 consists of 18 residues. V shed 2 bases, J shed 4 bases, and the junction held 10 bases outside the gene matches. Germline lookup yields CDR1 LGHNT and CDR2 FRNRAP. The CDR3, as DNA: TGTGCTAGTGGTTTGCCCCCTAGCGGGGGCCCGGGCACCGGGGAGCTGTTTTTT. Protein: CASGLPPSGGPGTGELFF. The variable domain in full, completed from reference TRBV12-5 and TRBJ2-2, reads DARVTQTPRHKVTEMGQEVTMRCQPILGHNTVFWYRQTMMQGLELLAYFRNRAPLDDSGMPKDRFSAEMPDATLATLKIQPSEPRDSAVYFCASGLPPSGGPGTGELFFGEGSRLTVL.

The chain is built from TRBV12-3 or TRBV12-4 and TRBJ2-3, with TRBD2 matching 7 bases. With V trimmed by 3 bases and J by 6 bases, 3 bases remained unmatched. The CDR3 sequence is 13 residues long. The chain's CDR3 is CASSFGGYDTQYF. The CDR3 nucleotides read TGTGCCAGCAGTTTCGGGGGGTACGATACGCAGTATTTT.

V is TRBV5-1 and J is TRBJ1-1, with D uncertain. CDR3 length: 15 amino acids. CDR1 SGHRS and CDR2 YFSETQ come from the germline V gene. Between the trimmed V and J ends, which lost 7 bases and 1 base, there was a span of 17 bases. Here the CDR3 reads CASAVISTPNTEAFF. The CDR3 DNA sequence: TGCGCCAGCGCGGTGATATCAACTCCGAACACTGAAGCTTTCTTT.

This clone was found a few times. The CDR3 is CASRQAADTEAFF. In DNA, the CDR3 is TGCGCCAGCAGACAGGCGGCGGACACTGAAGCTTTCTTT. J is TRBJ1-1 and V is TRBV5-1, with a weak D call TRBD1 (5 bases). The V gene lost 5 bases and the J gene lost 3 bases, with 11 bases spanning the gap. This CDR3 has 13 amino acids. Germline loops: CDR1 SGHRS, CDR2 YFSETQ.

J is TRBJ1-1 and V is TRBV28; 7 positions agree with TRBD1. The germline CDR1 and CDR2 sequences are MDHEN and SYDVKM. The length of the CDR3 is 16 residues. Unmatched junction bases numbered 12, after V lost 5 bases and J lost 3 bases. The CDR3: CASSVYRGGVHTEAFF. CDR3 in DNA: TGTGCCAGCAGTGTGTACAGGGGAGGAGTGCACACTGAAGCTTTCTTT.

The chain recombines TRBV28 with TRBJ1-2; D possibly corresponds to TRBD1 (5 bases). V dropped 6 bases and J dropped 6 bases, with 17 bases sitting between them. The V gene's germline CDR1 is MDHEN and CDR2 SYDVKM. This CDR3 has 14 amino acids. Written as DNA, the CDR3 is TGTGCCAGCAGCCTCCCCGCGGCAGGGAATGGCTACACCTTC. Its protein is CASSLPAAGNGYTF.

The CDR3 DNA is TGTGCCAGCAGGACAGACGCCTCGGACGGCTACACCTTC. Translating it yields CASRTDASDGYTF. The rearrangement links TRBV2 to TRBJ1-2, with D perhaps matching TRBD1 (5 bases). The V end lost 6 bases, the J end lost 8 bases, and 16 bases lay between the germline ends. Germline CDR1 reads SNHLY; CDR2 reads FYNNEI. CDR3 size: 13 residues. The full variable domain, its missing parts supplied by reference TRBV2 and TRBJ1-2, is EPEVTQTPSHQVTQMGQEVILRCVPISNHLYFYWYRQILGQKVEFLVSFYNNEISEKSEIFDDQFSVERPDGSNFTLKIRSTKLEDSAMYFCASRTDASDGYTFGSGTRLTVV.

The chain carries TRBV19 and TRBJ1-2, with 9 bases lining up with TRBD1. Germline V gives CDR1 LNHDA, CDR2 SQIVND (reference sequence). J was trimmed by 4 bases and V by 5 bases; bases with no gene match: 14. The CDR3 runs 17 residues. The CDR3 DNA reads as TGTGCCAGTAGTGAAACCGGGACAGGGAAAGGTAGCTATGGCTACACCTTC. Amino acid sequence: CASSETGTGKGSYGYTF.